This T cell receptor (beta chain) stems from a study of blood T cells in healthy people across ages. Only a few counts were recorded for this clonotype. As yet, its antigen is unknown. Overall study findings and caveats: Possibly confounding the expanded clonotype changes was the fact that donor CMV status was unknown.

The V gene's germline CDR1 is DFQATT and CDR2 SNEGSKA (reference sequence). V gave up 6 bases and J gave up 4 bases, with 15 bases separating them. CDR3 length equals 13 residues. Primed by a sample-barcoded 5' primer and a J-beta primer mix, a second PCR proceeded for about 6 to 12 cycles. Each cDNA molecule was tagged by a template-switch adaptor that had 12 random nucleotides. Each sample yielded at least 2.5 million CDR3-containing paired-end reads. One entry per CDR3 protein results from TCRdb running MiXCR on the 5' RACE reads. The sample includes more than 1,400,000 distinct CDR3 sequences, 35% to 45% seen only once; the top ten take roughly 7.9%.

The sample comprised blood. The chain combines TRBV20-1 with TRBJ1-1; unclear D gene. This sequence originates from a woman between 18 and 30 years old in good health. CDR3 nucleotide sequence: TGCAGTGCGAGGTGGCCTTGGGGCACTGAAGCTTTCTTT. It codes for CSARWPWGTEAFF.